This TCR beta chain was documented in a study of cytomegalovirus exposure and HLA in healthy donors. General observations from the study: The CMV antigen specificity of a few CMV-associated chains was confirmed through in vitro analysis. In a later analysis, TCR beta V- and J-gene trimming was associated with a missense DCLRE1C variant. Later, an analysis showed that TCR beta chains associated with HLA were more clonally expanded than others that were equally common. HLA-A and HLA-B allele assignments for most subjects were reportedly predicted accurately using TCR beta sequences.

Use of 60 Vbeta and 13 Jbeta primers characterized the PCR. Clones were read by immunoSEQ multiplex PCR, and TCRdb kept only the in-frame ones, dropping some. The table lists about 160,000 clones, approximately 76% of them singletons. About this clone: What it binds is not known.

CDR3 size: 14 residues. The ends lost 2 bases at V and 6 bases at J; junction bases unmatched: 7. In germline, CDR1 is SGHTA, CDR2 FQGNSA. The sequenced sample consisted of PBMCs. The chain uses TRBV7-2 and TRBJ2-7; 7 nucleotides agree with TRBD2. The receptor was isolated from a man in his 60s in good health and CMV-seronegative. CDR3 amino acids: CASSLKVGGVEQYF. The DNA for the CDR3 is TGTGCCAGCAGCTTAAAGGTGGGGGGGGTCGAGCAGTACTTC.